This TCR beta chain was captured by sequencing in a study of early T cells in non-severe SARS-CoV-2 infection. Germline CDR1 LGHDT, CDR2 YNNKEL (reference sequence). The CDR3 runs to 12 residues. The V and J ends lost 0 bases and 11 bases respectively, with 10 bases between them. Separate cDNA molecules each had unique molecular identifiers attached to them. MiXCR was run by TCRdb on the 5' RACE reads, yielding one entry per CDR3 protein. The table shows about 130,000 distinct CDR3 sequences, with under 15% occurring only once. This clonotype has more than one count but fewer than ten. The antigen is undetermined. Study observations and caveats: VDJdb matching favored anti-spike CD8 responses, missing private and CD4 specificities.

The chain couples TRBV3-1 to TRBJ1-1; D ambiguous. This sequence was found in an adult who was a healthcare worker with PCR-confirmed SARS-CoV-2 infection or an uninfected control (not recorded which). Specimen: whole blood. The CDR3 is CASSQDVQTAFF. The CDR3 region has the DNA TGTGCCAGCAGCCAAGATGTACAGACGGCTTTCTTT.